This entry lists 25 T cell receptor beta chains sequenced from one sample in a study of blood T cell repertoires in COVID-19. The protocol was immunoSEQ multiplex PCR, while the TCRdb copy is restricted to in-frame clones and leaves out a portion. Altogether 250,000 to 350,000 clones are present, 90% being singletons, with the ten largest covering approximately 4.3%. Material: PBMCs or T cells enriched from blood (not recorded which). Receptors originate from a woman under 30 with acute COVID-19.

This rearrangement joins TRBV7-9 to TRBJ1-1, with D tentatively TRBD1 (6 bases). The length of the CDR3 is 16 residues. With 5 bases removed from V and 0 bases from J, the gap between germline ends came to 16 bases. Looked up from germline, CDR1 is SEHNR and CDR2 is FQNEAQ (reference sequence). CDR3 loop: CASSPDRWGMNTEAFF. Here the CDR3 DNA reads TGTGCCAGCAGCCCCGACAGGTGGGGCATGAACACTGAAGCTTTCTTT.

This clone has only one observation. The same CDR3 also results from other DNA sequences found in this sample. The chain carries TRBV19 and TRBJ1-5; TRBD1 is a possible D gene (6 bases). V dropped 6 bases and J dropped 0 bases, with 12 bases sitting between them. This CDR3 contains 15 residues. Germline V gene data show CDR1 as LNHDA and CDR2 as SQIVND (reference sequence). CDR3 residues: CASRGQTYSNQPQHF. The CDR3 coding sequence is TGTGCCAGTAGAGGACAGACTTATAGCAATCAGCCCCAGCATTTT.

The chain joins TRBV29-1 to TRBJ2-1; D remains ambiguous. This CDR3 has 14 amino acids. CDR1 and CDR2 (germline): SQVTM, ANQGSEA. The ends were cut back, 6 bases at V and 4 bases at J, with 16 bases in the middle. Here the CDR3 DNA reads TGCAGCGTCCGACTCATGACGGTATACAATGAGCAGTTCTTC. As protein: CSVRLMTVYNEQFF.

This clone was detected once. The genes are TRBV6-5 and TRBJ2-3, with D possibly being TRBD1 (5 bases). The length of the CDR3 is 16 residues. Germline lookup yields CDR1 MNHEY and CDR2 SVGAGI. Trimming stripped 2 bases from V and 0 bases from J, with 12 bases between. CDR3 in amino acids: CASSYLQQVSTDTQYF. Here the CDR3 DNA reads TGTGCCAGCAGTTACCTACAACAGGTTAGCACAGATACGCAGTATTTT.

The chain uses TRBV7-8 and TRBJ2-1; 8 bases map to TRBD2. CDR3 length equals 16 residues. With 5 bases clipped from V and 2 bases from J, the junction kept 8 bases outside the gene matches. CDR1 and CDR2 (germline): SGHVS, FQNEAQ. The CDR3 region is CASSPGLGVTYNEQFF. CDR3 DNA sequence: TGTGCCAGCAGCCCGGGACTAGGAGTCACCTACAATGAGCAGTTCTTC. Using reference TRBV7-8 and TRBJ2-1 for the parts outside the CDR3, the full variable domain is GAGVSQSPRYKVAKRGQDVALRCDPISGHVSLFWYQQALGQGPEFLTYFQNEAQLDKSGLPSDRFFAERPEGSVSTLKIQRTQQEDSAVYLCASSPGLGVTYNEQFFGPGTRLTVL.

The chain uses TRBV27 and TRBJ2-1; 13 bases fit TRBD2. V lost 3 bases and J lost 5; bases outside the gene matches: 7. Germline V CDR1 and CDR2: MNHEY, SMNVEV (reference sequence). The CDR3 has 17 amino acids. The CDR3 DNA is TGTGCCAGCAGTTTCCGGACTAGCGGGAGTCTTGACAATGAGCAGTTCTTC. Translating gives CASSFRTSGSLDNEQFF.

V usage is TRBV7-2 and J usage is TRBJ1-3, with D uncertain. The germline V gene encodes CDR1 SGHTA and CDR2 FQGNSA. The CDR3 consists of 15 residues. V was pared by 5 bases and J by 0 bases, with 11 bases between. CDR3 nucleotide sequence: TGTGCCAGCAGCCGCCCCGGCGGCTCTGGAAACACCATATATTTT. Protein product: CASSRPGGSGNTIYF. Variable domain in full (rest from reference TRBV7-2 and TRBJ1-3): GAGVSQSPSNKVTEKGKDVELRCDPISGHTALYWYRQSLGQGLEFLIYFQGNSAPDKSGLPSDRFSAERTGGSVSTLTIQRTQQEDSAVYLCASSRPGGSGNTIYFGEGSWLTVV.

This sequence joins TRBV28 and TRBJ2-7; the D gene is possibly TRBD2 (5 bases). From germline, CDR1 is MDHEN and CDR2 SYDVKM. Trimming removed 7 bases at V and 5 bases at J, with 27 bases between. The length of the CDR3 is 17 residues. The CDR3 DNA follows: TGTGCCAGCATTCCGGGGAACCCTCTATCCGACGCCGACGAGCAGTACTTC. Translating it yields CASIPGNPLSDADEQYF.

The chain recombines TRBV29-1 with TRBJ2-7; 7 bases are a match to TRBD1. Germline V gene lookup returns CDR1 SQVTM and CDR2 ANQGSEA. The CDR3 sequence is 16 residues long. V dropped 6 bases and J dropped 4; count of bases not matched to a gene: 18. The CDR3 loop is CSVSMGLGQPVYEQYF. In DNA form, the CDR3 reads TGCAGCGTCTCGATGGGTCTGGGACAGCCGGTATACGAGCAGTACTTC.

The CDR3 loop reads CASSPNGDSNEKLFF. The CDR3 nucleotides read TGTGCCAGCAGCCCAAACGGAGATTCTAATGAAAAACTGTTTTTT. The gene calls are TRBV6-2 or TRBV6-3 and TRBJ1-4; D not resolved. Germline V lookup: CDR1 MNHEY, CDR2 SVGEGT. The V end was cut by 6 bases, the J end by 3 bases, with 14 bases between. This CDR3 comprises 15 residues.

V is TRBV7-9 and J is TRBJ1-2; D possibly corresponds to TRBD1 (5 bases). This CDR3 has 16 amino acids. Germline V gives CDR1 SEHNR, CDR2 FQNEAQ (reference sequence). V was shortened by 3 bases and J by 0 bases, with 14 bases between the two germline ends. The CDR3 sequence: CASSFQRTQANYGYTF. CDR3 sequence (DNA): TGTGCCAGCAGCTTTCAAAGGACACAAGCTAACTATGGCTACACCTTC.

The gene calls are TRBV9 and TRBJ2-3, with TRBD2 identical over 8 bases. CDR3 size: 15 residues. Germline loops: CDR1 SGDLS, CDR2 YYNGEE. V dropped 3 bases and J dropped 2; count of bases not matched to a gene: 5. The CDR3 DNA reads TGTGCCAGCAGCGCTAGCGGGTATACCACAGATACGCAGTATTTT. It yields the protein CASSASGYTTDTQYF.

The chain uses TRBV28 and TRBJ2-7; D may be TRBD2 (6 bases). Per the germline V gene, CDR1 is MDHEN and CDR2 is SYDVKM. The CDR3 has 14 amino acids. Trimming took 2 bases from V and 3 from J, leaving 11 bases between them. DNA for the CDR3: TGTGCCAGCAGTTTACGGGACTGGGTCTACGAGCAGTACTTC. This gives the protein CASSLRDWVYEQYF.

The chain carries TRBV24-1 and TRBJ2-7; a possible D gene is TRBD2 (6 bases). This CDR3 spans 16 amino acids. Germline V gene data show CDR1 as KGHDR and CDR2 as SFDVKD. V dropped 5 bases and J dropped 0 bases, with 16 bases sitting between them. The CDR3 DNA sequence: TGTGCCACCAGTGCCGGTAGCGGAGGGGTCTCCTACGAGCAGTACTTC. Translating it yields CATSAGSGGVSYEQYF.

The V and J genes are TRBV20-1 and TRBJ2-7; D gene ambiguous. The germline CDR1 and CDR2 sequences are DFQATT and SNEGSKA (reference sequence). This CDR3 comprises 10 residues. V dropped 4 bases and J dropped 5 bases, with 6 bases sitting between them. The CDR3 spells CSAKIDEQYF. CDR3 sequence (DNA): TGCAGTGCTAAAATCGACGAGCAGTACTTC.

The chain combines TRBV12-5 with TRBJ1-1, with D possibly matching TRBD1 (6 bases). The germline V and J ends were trimmed by 2 bases and 14 bases, with 15 bases remaining between them. This CDR3 comprises 12 residues. Germline assignment: CDR1 LGHNT and CDR2 FRNRAP. The CDR3 sequence is CASGLSGGLRFF. DNA for the CDR3: TGTGCTAGTGGTTTGTCCGGGGGGCTGAGGTTCTTT.

The sample holds one count of this clone. The chain couples TRBV5-1 to TRBJ2-1; D not resolved. V was shortened by 1 base and J by 6 bases, with 8 bases between the two germline ends. Germline CDR1 SGHRS, CDR2 YFSETQ. This CDR3 spans 13 amino acids. CDR3 residues: CASSLSHLNEQFF. The CDR3 DNA reads TGCGCCAGCAGCTTGTCACACCTCAATGAGCAGTTCTTC.

This sequence joins TRBV7-9 and TRBJ2-1, with 7 bases aligning to TRBD2. The J segment lost 8 bases and the V segment lost 5 bases, leaving 9 bases of the junction unmatched. CDR1 SEHNR and CDR2 FQNEAQ come from the germline V gene (reference sequence). The CDR3 totals 14 residues. CDR3: CASSRRREPDEQFF. CDR3 nucleotide sequence: TGTGCCAGCAGCCGTAGGCGGGAGCCGGATGAGCAGTTCTTC.

The chain combines TRBV5-1 with TRBJ1-1, with D maybe TRBD1 (6 bases). This CDR3 is built from 14 residues. V was trimmed by 4 bases and J by 5 bases, leaving 15 bases between them. The germline V gene has CDR1 SGHRS and CDR2 YFSETQ. The CDR3 is CASSPGWGRTEAFF. As DNA, the CDR3 is TGCGCCAGCAGCCCGGGATGGGGGCGAACTGAAGCTTTCTTT.

About this clone: The sample has other DNA sequences that encode this CDR3 too. The chain has TRBV2 and TRBJ1-2; D gene ambiguous. This CDR3 spans 12 amino acids. V was pared by 3 bases and J by 5 bases, with 7 bases between. Germline CDR1 is SNHLY and CDR2 is FYNNEI. Here the CDR3 reads CASSENRYGYTF. CDR3 nucleotides: TGTGCCAGCAGTGAGAACAGATATGGCTACACCTTC.

This clone was seen only a few times. The rearrangement links TRBV6-9 to TRBJ1-5, with D hard to call. The germline gives CDR1 MNHGY, CDR2 SVAAGI. The CDR3 contains 15 residues. Trimming shortened V by 6 bases and J by 0 bases, and 12 bases separated the two germline ends. CDR3 coding DNA: TGTGCCAGCAGCATCGCGAGTTATAGCAATCAGCCCCAGCATTTT. As protein: CASSIASYSNQPQHF.

This rearrangement joins TRBV27 to TRBJ1-4; D perhaps matches TRBD1 (6 bases). The CDR3 loop spans 15 amino acids. Looked up from germline, CDR1 is MNHEY and CDR2 is SMNVEV (reference sequence). Trimming shortened V by 2 bases and J by 7 bases, and 14 bases separated the two germline ends. CDR3 nucleotides: TGTGCCAGCAGTTTAGCCAGGGGCCCGGGTGAAAAACTGTTTTTT. Protein sequence: CASSLARGPGEKLFF.

V usage is TRBV18 and J usage is TRBJ2-6; TRBD1 might be the D (7 bases). This CDR3 region has 16 residues. Germline V CDR1 and CDR2: KGHSH, LQKENI. The ends were cut back, 2 bases at V and 4 bases at J, with 12 bases in the middle. The CDR3 is CASSPLEGAGANVLTF. The CDR3, as DNA: TGTGCCAGCTCACCATTGGAGGGGGCAGGGGCCAACGTCCTGACTTTC.

CDR3 amino acids: CASSETGNTEAFF. In DNA, the CDR3 is TGTGCCAGCAGTGAGACGGGAAACACTGAAGCTTTCTTT. This chain joins TRBV6-1 and TRBJ1-1; D ambiguous. This CDR3 contains 13 residues. Germline lookup yields CDR1 MNHNS and CDR2 SASEGT. V gave up 3 bases and J gave up 2 bases, with 7 bases separating them.

The J gene is TRBJ2-4, the V gene TRBV30, with TRBD1 identical over 9 bases. V was clipped by 2 bases and J by 1 base; unmatched bases: 9. Germline V gives CDR1 GTSNPN, CDR2 SVGIG (reference sequence). CDR3 length equals 17 residues. The CDR3 DNA reads TGTGCCTGGAGTTTAAACAGGGGGCTAGTGGCCAAAAACATTCAGTACTTC. Protein: CAWSLNRGLVAKNIQYF. Combining the CDR3 with reference TRBV30 and TRBJ2-4 gives the whole variable domain SQTIHQWPATLVQPVGSPLSLECTVEGTSNPNLYWYRQAAGRGLQLLFYSVGIGQISSEVPQNLSASRPQDRQFILSSKKLLLSDSGFYLCAWSLNRGLVAKNIQYFGAGTRLSVL.